Below, 22 T cell receptor beta chains from the same sample are listed, as sequenced in a study of early T cells in non-severe SARS-CoV-2 infection. TCRdb re-derived calls from the 5' RACE reads in MiXCR, one entry per CDR3 protein. Here the sample spans tens of thousands of distinct CDR3 sequences, around 9.3% being singletons. The sample consisted of whole blood. These receptors all stem from an adult who was a healthcare worker with PCR-confirmed SARS-CoV-2 infection or an uninfected control (not recorded which).

The V and J genes are TRBV7-2 and TRBJ2-7; TRBD2 might be the D (6 bases). V was clipped by 5 bases and J by 0 bases, with 23 bases between them. Per the germline V gene, CDR1 is SGHTA and CDR2 is FQGNSA. CDR3 length equals 18 residues. The CDR3 sequence is CASSPGVAGRLLSYEQYF. The DNA of the CDR3 is TGTGCCAGCAGCCCTGGGGTGGCGGGACGGTTACTCTCCTACGAGCAGTACTTC.

This rearrangement joins TRBV10-3 to TRBJ2-7; perhaps TRBD1 as D (5 bases). V was pared by 6 bases and J by 4 bases, with 7 bases between. CDR1 is ENHRY, CDR2 SYGVKD, per germline. CDR3 length equals 11 residues. The CDR3 DNA is TGTGCCATCAGCCAGGGTTACGAGCAGTACTTC. It codes for CAISQGYEQYF.

This clonotype was observed many times. This chain links TRBV5-1 with TRBJ2-3; D uncertain. The CDR3 covers 14 residues. Trimming stripped 4 bases from V and 0 bases from J, with 9 bases between. Per germline, CDR1 SGHRS and CDR2 YFSETQ. The CDR3 protein is CASSDQDSTDTQYF. DNA for the CDR3: TGCGCCAGCAGCGACCAGGATAGCACAGATACGCAGTATTTT.

J is TRBJ2-2 and V is TRBV5-1; 8 nucleotides match TRBD2. The germline CDR1 and CDR2 sequences are SGHRS and YFSETQ. This CDR3 is built from 15 residues. Unmatched junction bases numbered 7, after V lost 4 bases and J lost 5 bases. The CDR3 nucleotides are TGCGCCAGCAGCCGGACGGTAGCGGGGACCGGGGAGCTGTTTTTT. Residues: CASSRTVAGTGELFF.

The V call is TRBV2, the J call TRBJ1-6; D unresolved. Trimming took off 7 bases at V and 0 bases at J, with 13 bases between the two ends. The germline V gene has CDR1 SNHLY and CDR2 FYNNEI. This CDR3 is 16 amino acids long. CDR3 DNA sequence: TGTGCCAGCACCAAGCGGAGGAGCTCCTATAATTCACCCCTCCACTTT. Translating gives CASTKRRSSYNSPLHF.

This clonotype was seen at least ten times. An end of the junction does not agree with germline; a read error may underlie this. The chain uses TRBV7-6 and TRBJ2-4; weak D call: TRBD1 (6 bases). The CDR3 has 13 amino acids. The germline V gene has CDR1 SGHVS and CDR2 FNYEAQ. For the CDR3, the DNA is TGTGCCAGCAGCTTAGAGGATGGGGGCGCTTCGCACTTC. It codes for CASSLEDGGASHF.

This rearrangement joins TRBV5-1 to TRBJ2-2; tentative D call: TRBD2 (7 bases). The CDR3 sequence is 14 residues long. CDR1 and CDR2 (germline): SGHRS, YFSETQ. The germline V and J ends were trimmed by 7 bases and 0 bases, with 10 bases remaining between them. Written as DNA, the CDR3 is TGCGCCAGCGCGGGGGCCTCGAACACCGGGGAGCTGTTTTTT. This codes for CASAGASNTGELFF. Drawing the rest from reference TRBV5-1 and TRBJ2-2, the complete variable domain is KAGVTQTPRYLIKTRGQQVTLSCSPISGHRSVSWYQQTPGQGLQFLFEYFSETQRNKGNFPGRFSGRQFSNSRSEMNVSTLELGDSALYLCASAGASNTGELFFGEGSRLTVL.

This clonotype was observed a few times. One junction end does not reproduce the germline sequence, and a read error may be involved. The chain uses TRBV5-6 and TRBJ1-2, with D unresolved. CDR1 is SGHDT and CDR2 is YYEEEE in the germline V gene. The CDR3 sequence is 13 residues long. The CDR3 here is CATSQIPSYGYTF. The CDR3 region has the DNA TGTGCCACCAGCCAGATACCCAGCTATGGCTACACCTTC.

This clonotype was counted only a few times. This chain joins TRBV7-2 and TRBJ2-7, with 10 bases matching TRBD2. The germline CDR1 and CDR2 sequences are SGHTA and FQGNSA. The V segment lost 5 bases and the J segment 2 bases; nucleotides outside the gene matches: 6. The CDR3 covers 15 residues. The CDR3 loop is CASSVSGRQPYEQYF. The DNA of the CDR3 is TGTGCCAGCAGCGTTAGCGGGAGGCAACCCTACGAGCAGTACTTC.

The table lists this clonotype with many counts. The rearrangement joins TRBV30 to TRBJ2-1; possible D gene TRBD1, 11 bases. V was pared by 2 bases and J by 3 bases, with 26 bases between. This CDR3 has 19 amino acids. In germline, CDR1 is GTSNPN, CDR2 SVGIG (reference sequence). CDR3 sequence reads: CAWSRGQGAASGSYNEQFF. In nucleotides, the CDR3 is TGTGCCTGGAGTCGAGGACAGGGGGCGGCTAGCGGGAGCTACAATGAGCAGTTCTTC.

The chain links TRBV4-1 to TRBJ2-3, with 7 bases identical to TRBD2. This CDR3 region has 14 residues. CDR1 is MGHRA, CDR2 YSYEKL, per germline. J was trimmed by 5 bases and V by 1 base; bases with no gene match: 3. The CDR3 region has the DNA TGCGCCAGCAGCCAAGCGGGAGGCCTAGATACGCAGTATTTT. This translates into CASSQAGGLDTQYF.

Concerning this clonotype itself: The junction departs from the called germline gene at one end, perhaps through a read error. The chain employs TRBV5-5 and TRBJ1-1, with a possible D match to TRBD1 (6 bases). The CDR3 totals 14 residues. Germline values: CDR1 SGHKS, CDR2 YYEKEE (reference sequence). CDR3 sequence reads: CASSLTGRATEASF. CDR3 nucleotides: TGTGCCAGCAGCTTGACAGGGCGGGCCACTGAAGCTTCCTTT.

This clonotype was recorded at least ten times. The V and J genes are TRBV20-1 and TRBJ2-3; D is perhaps TRBD1 (5 bases). Per the germline V gene, CDR1 is DFQATT and CDR2 is SNEGSKA (reference sequence). The V end lost 1 base, the J end lost 1 base, and 9 bases lay between the germline ends. This CDR3 is built from 14 residues. This chain's CDR3 is CSARVVGGTDTQYF. DNA of the CDR3: TGCAGTGCTAGAGTAGTAGGGGGCACAGATACGCAGTATTTT.

This clonotype appeared many times. The chain employs TRBV5-8 and TRBJ2-2; 8 bases are shared with TRBD2. J gave up 0 bases and V 4 bases, and 2 bases lay outside the gene matches. CDR3 length equals 15 residues. Germline values: CDR1 SGHTS, CDR2 YDEGEE. CDR3 sequence (DNA): TGTGCCAGCAGCCGGCGGGAGGCGAACACCGGGGAGCTGTTTTTT. Translation gives CASSRREANTGELFF.

This clonotype appeared many times. The V and J genes are TRBV6-5 and TRBJ2-5; TRBD2 might be the D (5 bases). CDR1 and CDR2 (germline): MNHEY, SVGAGI. This CDR3 region has 15 residues. The germline V and J ends were trimmed by 2 bases and 4 bases, with 14 bases remaining between them. This chain's CDR3 is CASSYLNGVSETQYF. In nucleotides, the CDR3 is TGTGCCAGCAGTTACCTGAACGGGGTTTCAGAGACCCAGTACTTC.

This clonotype was observed a few times. V gene TRBV28 combines with J gene TRBJ1-2; no firm D call. CDR3 length: 13 amino acids. Between the trimmed V and J ends, which lost 4 bases and 2 bases, there was a span of 8 bases. The germline gives CDR1 MDHEN, CDR2 SYDVKM. Here the CDR3 DNA reads TGTGCCAGCAGTTCATACAGCAACTATGGCTACACCTTC. It is translated as CASSSYSNYGYTF.

This clonotype was seen more than once but under ten times. This chain uses TRBV5-1 with TRBJ1-3; no firm D call. From germline, CDR1 is SGHRS and CDR2 YFSETQ. V was pared by 4 bases and J by 0 bases, with 14 bases between. CDR3 length: 16 amino acids. CDR3 DNA: TGCGCCAGCAGCCCCACCGCCGGAAGCTCTGGAAACACCATATATTTT. Translating gives CASSPTAGSSGNTIYF.

Regarding this clonotype: A much larger clone differs from this one at a single base, so this may be a read error. This chain connects TRBV21-1 to TRBJ2-3. TRBV21-1 is termed a pseudogene. CDR3 length: 13 residues. The CDR3 protein is CARSKEAADTQYF. CDR3 in DNA: TGTGCCAGGAGCAAAGAGGCGGCAGATACGCAGTATTTT.

This clonotype was detected only a few times. The CDR3 loop is CASSQPGQGARGYTF. The CDR3 nucleotides read TGCGCCAGCAGCCAACCGGGACAGGGGGCGCGCGGCTACACCTTC. The rearrangement uses TRBV4-1 and TRBJ1-2; 12 positions agree with TRBD1. The CDR3 is 15 residues long. Germline V gene lookup returns CDR1 MGHRA and CDR2 YSYEKL. J lost 8 bases, V lost 2 bases, and 6 bases had no gene match.

This clonotype was seen more than once but under ten times. V usage is TRBV12-3 or TRBV12-4 and J usage is TRBJ2-3; TRBD2 is a possible D gene (6 bases). The CDR3 extends over 15 amino acids. V was clipped by 6 bases and J by 0 bases, with 13 bases between them. CDR3 in amino acids: CASSLRGFSTDTQYF. CDR3 sequence (DNA): TGTGCCAGCAGCCTGCGGGGATTTAGCACAGATACGCAGTATTTT.

This clonotype appeared a few times. At one end, the junction sequence differs from germline, possibly due to a read error. The gene calls are TRBV18 and TRBJ1-2; D is perhaps TRBD1 (6 bases). The CDR3 totals 13 residues. Per the germline V gene, CDR1 is KGHSH and CDR2 is LQKENI. The CDR3 loop reads CASSPPTGFGYTF. CDR3 in DNA: TGTGCCAGCTCGCCACCGACAGGTTTCGGCTACACCTTC.

In regard to this clonotype: A clone one base away is much larger, so this may be a read error. V is TRBV9 and J is TRBJ1-1; TRBD1 aligns across 8 bases. The CDR3 covers 14 residues. Trimming removed 1 base from V and 6 bases from J; junction bases left unmatched: 5. The germline V gene has CDR1 SGDLS and CDR2 YYNGEE. In nucleotides, the CDR3 is TGTGCCAGCAGCGTACGGGGGACAGGCTCTGAAGCTTTCTTT. Its protein product is CASSVRGTGSEAFF. The whole variable domain, remainder taken from reference TRBV9 and TRBJ1-1, is DSGVTQTPKHLITATGQRVTLRCSPRSGDLSVYWYQQSLDQGLQFLIQYYNGEERAKGNILERFSAQQFPDLHSELNLSSLELGDSALYFCASSVRGTGSEAFFGQGTRLTVV.